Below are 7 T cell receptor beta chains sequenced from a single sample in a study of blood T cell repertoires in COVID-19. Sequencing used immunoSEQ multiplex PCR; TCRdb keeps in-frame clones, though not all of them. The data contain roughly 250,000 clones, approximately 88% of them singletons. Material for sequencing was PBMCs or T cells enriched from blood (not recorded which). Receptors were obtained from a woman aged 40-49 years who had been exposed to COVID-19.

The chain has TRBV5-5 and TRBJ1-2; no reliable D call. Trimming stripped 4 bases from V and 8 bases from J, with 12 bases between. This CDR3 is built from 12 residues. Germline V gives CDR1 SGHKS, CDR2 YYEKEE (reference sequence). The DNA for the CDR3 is TGTGCCAGCAGCGGTGAGATTTGGGGCTACACCTTC. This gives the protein CASSGEIWGYTF.

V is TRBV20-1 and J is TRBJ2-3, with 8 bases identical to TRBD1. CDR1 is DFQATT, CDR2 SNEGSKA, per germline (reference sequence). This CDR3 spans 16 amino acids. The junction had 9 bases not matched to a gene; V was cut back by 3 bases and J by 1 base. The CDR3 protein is CSASYPQGAGTDTQYF. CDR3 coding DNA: TGCAGTGCTAGTTATCCGCAGGGGGCGGGCACAGATACGCAGTATTTT.

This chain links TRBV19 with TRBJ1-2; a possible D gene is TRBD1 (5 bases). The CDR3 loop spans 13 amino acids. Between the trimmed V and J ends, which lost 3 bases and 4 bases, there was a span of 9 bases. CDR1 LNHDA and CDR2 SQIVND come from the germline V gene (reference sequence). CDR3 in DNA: TGTGCCAGTAGTATCGGAGGGACCTATGGCTACACCTTC. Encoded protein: CASSIGGTYGYTF. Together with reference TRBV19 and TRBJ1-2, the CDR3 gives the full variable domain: DGGITQSPKYLFRKEGQNVTLSCEQNLNHDAMYWYRQDPGQGLRLIYYSQIVNDFQKGDIAEGYSVSREKKESFPLTVTSAQKNPTAFYLCASSIGGTYGYTFGSGTRLTVV.

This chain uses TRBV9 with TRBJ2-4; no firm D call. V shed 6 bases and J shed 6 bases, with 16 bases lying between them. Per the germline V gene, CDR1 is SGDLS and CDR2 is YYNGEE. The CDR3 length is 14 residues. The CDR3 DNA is TGTGCCAGCATGTGGCAAGGTACGGGAAACATTCAGTACTTC. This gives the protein CASMWQGTGNIQYF.

In nucleotides, the CDR3 is TGTGCCACCAGTGATGCCGACAGCCGGATGTTCTTT. This translates into CATSDADSRMFF. The chain couples TRBV24-1 to TRBJ1-1, with D possibly being TRBD1 (5 bases). Looked up from germline, CDR1 is KGHDR and CDR2 is SFDVKD. The CDR3 is 12 residues long. The V gene lost 3 bases and the J gene lost 14 bases, with 15 bases spanning the gap.

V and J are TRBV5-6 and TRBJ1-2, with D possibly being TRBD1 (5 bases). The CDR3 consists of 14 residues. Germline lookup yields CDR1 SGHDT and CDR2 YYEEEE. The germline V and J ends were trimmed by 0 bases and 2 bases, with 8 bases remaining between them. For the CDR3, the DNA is TGTGCCAGCAGCTTGGTTGGGGGGAACTATGGCTACACCTTC. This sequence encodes CASSLVGGNYGYTF. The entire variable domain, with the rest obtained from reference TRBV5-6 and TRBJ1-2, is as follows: DAGVTQSPTHLIKTRGQQVTLRCSPKSGHDTVSWYQQALGQGPQFIFQYYEEEERQRGNFPDRFSGHQFPNYSSELNVNALLLGDSALYLCASSLVGGNYGYTFGSGTRLTVV.

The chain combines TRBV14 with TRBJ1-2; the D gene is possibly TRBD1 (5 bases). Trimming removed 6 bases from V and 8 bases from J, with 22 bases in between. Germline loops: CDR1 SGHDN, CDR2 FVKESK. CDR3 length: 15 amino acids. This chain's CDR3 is CASRRTRERREGYTF. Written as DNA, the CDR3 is TGTGCCAGCAGACGTACCAGGGAGCGGAGGGAAGGCTACACCTTC.